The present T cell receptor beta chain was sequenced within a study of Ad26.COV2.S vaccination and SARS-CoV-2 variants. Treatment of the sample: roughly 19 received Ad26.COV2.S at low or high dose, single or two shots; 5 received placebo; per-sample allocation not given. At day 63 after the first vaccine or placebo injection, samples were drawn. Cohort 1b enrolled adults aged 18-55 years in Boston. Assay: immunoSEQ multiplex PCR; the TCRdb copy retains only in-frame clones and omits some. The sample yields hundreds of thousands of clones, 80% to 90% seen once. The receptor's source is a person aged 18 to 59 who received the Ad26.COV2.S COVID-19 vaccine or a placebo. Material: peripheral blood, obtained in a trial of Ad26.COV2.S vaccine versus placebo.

The CDR3 coding sequence is TGTGCCAGCAGTTACTCGGGACTAGCGACAGATACGCAGTATTTT. Translating it yields CASSYSGLATDTQYF. The chain uses TRBV6-2 or TRBV6-3 and TRBJ2-3; TRBD2 agrees at 10 bases. Per the germline V gene, CDR1 is MNHEY and CDR2 is SVGEGT. The CDR3 has 15 residues. V lost 0 bases to trimming and J lost 3 bases; unmatched junction nucleotides: 0.